This T cell receptor (beta chain) was identified during a study of blood T cell repertoires in COVID-19. Study summary: Whether acute or convalescent, the COVID-19 samples came from the United States, Italy and Spain.

Patients at the Seattle site were enrolled during active infection and followed longitudinally. After removal of 5 bases from V and 11 bases from J, the junction contained 5 bases not matched to a gene. This CDR3 has 11 residues. Germline values: CDR1 SGHDT, CDR2 YYEEEE. How the authors handled the data: By means of reference gene primer amplification, nucleated cell counts were estimated. Here immunoSEQ multiplex PCR was the method, and the copy in TCRdb shows in-frame clones only, minus some. The D gene and trimming were derived from the DNA, and the V and J assignments and clone size from that table. Among fewer than 300,000 clones, roughly 84% were seen once, and the ten largest hold around 1%.

This receptor was obtained from a human donor with COVID-19, enrolled during active disease. The donor label of this sample is uncertain. Sequencing used peripheral blood. The rearrangement links TRBV5-6 to TRBJ1-1; TRBD1 agrees at 8 bases. The DNA of the CDR3 is TGTGCCAGCAGAAGGACAGGGCGGGCTTTCTTT. Translated, it gives CASRRTGRAFF.